Below, 27 T cell receptor beta chains from the same sample are listed, as sequenced in a study of T-cell reconstitution after alpha-beta-depleted transplantation in children. As it was prepared, the TCRbeta library received unique molecular identifiers. TCRdb re-called the PCR reads through MiXCR, storing one row per CDR3 protein. This table has hundreds of thousands of distinct CDR3 sequences, 13% appearing once. The specimen comprised PBMCs, sampled from the stem cell graft. The origin of the receptors is a human donor who donated a stem cell graft to a child with Fanconi anemia.

The chain combines TRBV5-6 with TRBJ1-5, with D unclear. V dropped 1 base and J dropped 6 bases, with 11 bases sitting between them. Germline CDR1 and CDR2: SGHDT and YYEEEE. The CDR3 extends over 14 amino acids. The CDR3 DNA reads as TGTGCCAGCAGCTTGCTGGCCGGCGGTCAGCCCCAGCATTTT. Translation gives CASSLLAGGQPQHF.

This clonotype was observed many times. The chain links TRBV28 to TRBJ1-2; D not certain. The germline V gene has CDR1 MDHEN and CDR2 SYDVKM. Trimming took 3 bases from V and 4 from J, leaving 12 bases between them. CDR3 length: 14 amino acids. CDR3 in amino acids: CASSLKVDGYGYTF. The CDR3 region has the DNA TGTGCCAGCAGTTTGAAGGTCGACGGCTATGGCTACACCTTC.

The chain is built from TRBV18 and TRBJ2-5; D could derive from TRBD1 or TRBD2 (6 bases each). There are 15 residues in the CDR3. Germline V gene data show CDR1 as KGHSH and CDR2 as LQKENI. Trimming took 1 base from V and 1 from J, leaving 10 bases between them. CDR3 amino acids: CASSPRGAIQETQYF. The CDR3 region has the DNA TGTGCCAGCTCACCACGGGGGGCCATCCAAGAGACCCAGTACTTC.

This clonotype has a count of ten or more. The V gene is TRBV20-1, the J gene TRBJ2-7, with a weak D call TRBD1 (6 bases). V was cut by 1 base and J by 1 base, with 8 bases left in between. There are 13 residues in the CDR3. Germline CDR1 and CDR2: DFQATT and SNEGSKA (reference sequence). The chain's CDR3 is CSARATGSYEQYV. Written as DNA, the CDR3 is TGCAGTGCTAGAGCCACAGGGTCCTACGAGCAGTACGTC.

This clonotype was recorded a few times. The chain recombines TRBV6-6 with TRBJ1-4; D is uncertain. From germline, CDR1 is MNHNY and CDR2 SVGAGI (reference sequence). This CDR3 region has 13 residues. Trimming took 7 bases from V and 8 from J, leaving 14 bases between them. In DNA, the CDR3 is TGTGCCAGCACCGCGCAGGTGGGGGAAAAACTGTTTTTT. This encodes CASTAQVGEKLFF.

This clonotype was observed a few times. Here the CDR3 DNA reads TGCAGTGCTAGAAAACTAGCGGGGGTGGTCAATGAGCAGTTCTTC. Protein: CSARKLAGVVNEQFF. The chain couples TRBV20-1 to TRBJ2-1, with 11 bases matching TRBD2. V dropped 2 bases and J dropped 6; count of bases not matched to a gene: 6. The CDR3 covers 15 residues. The germline V gene has CDR1 DFQATT and CDR2 SNEGSKA (reference sequence).

This clonotype has at least ten counts. The chain joins TRBV2 to TRBJ1-1; maybe TRBD1 (5 bases). The V gene's germline CDR1 is SNHLY and CDR2 FYNNEI. V was trimmed by 6 bases and J by 0 bases, leaving 11 bases between them. The CDR3 spans 14 residues. This chain's CDR3 is CASRTGTVNTEAFF. CDR3 nucleotide sequence: TGTGCCAGCAGGACCGGGACGGTGAACACTGAAGCTTTCTTT.

This clonotype was observed at least ten times. V gene TRBV4-3 combines with J gene TRBJ2-2; no definite D call. This CDR3 spans 16 amino acids. Germline V gene data show CDR1 as LGHNA and CDR2 as YSLEER. Trimming left V 0 bases short and J 6 bases short, with 14 bases between. CDR3 sequence reads: CASSQDESTFAGELFF. The CDR3 region has the DNA TGCGCCAGCAGCCAAGACGAGTCCACGTTCGCCGGGGAGCTGTTTTTT.

The chain is built from TRBV4-2 and TRBJ2-4; no firm D call. The germline CDR1 and CDR2 sequences are LGHNA and YNFKEQ. V lost 0 bases to trimming and J lost 8 bases, with 8 bases between them. The CDR3 is 13 amino acids. This CDR3 is CASSQDLTDIQYF. The CDR3 coding sequence is TGTGCCAGCAGCCAAGATTTAACAGACATTCAGTACTTC.

This CDR3 reads CASSQVPYEQYV. CDR3 bases: TGTGCCAGCAGCCAGGTACCCTACGAGCAGTACGTC. The genes are TRBV6-2 or TRBV6-3 and TRBJ2-7; D gene uncertain. Germline CDR1 reads MNHEY; CDR2 reads SVGEGT. The length of the CDR3 is 12 residues. The ends were cut back, 6 bases at V and 2 bases at J, with 8 bases in the middle.

This clonotype was detected a few times. The rearrangement links TRBV15 to TRBJ2-7; 8 bases agree with TRBD1. Per germline, CDR1 LNHNV and CDR2 YYDKDF (reference sequence). The CDR3 has 17 residues. V dropped 1 base and J dropped 4; count of bases not matched to a gene: 12. CDR3 residues: CATSRGPGRGPLYEQYF. As DNA, the CDR3 is TGTGCCACCAGCAGAGGCCCCGGCAGGGGGCCCCTTTACGAGCAGTACTTC.

This clonotype has at least ten counts. The CDR3 is CASTRGRGAWNEQFF. The CDR3 DNA follows: TGTGCCAGCACCCGTGGCAGGGGAGCATGGAATGAGCAGTTCTTC. The gene calls are TRBV9 and TRBJ2-1, with a possible D match to TRBD1 (6 bases). Per the germline V gene, CDR1 is SGDLS and CDR2 is YYNGEE. CDR3 size: 15 residues. V lost 6 bases to trimming and J lost 7 bases, with 20 bases between them.

This clonotype appeared a few times. The chain carries TRBV20-1 and TRBJ2-3; D gene uncertain. Germline V gives CDR1 DFQATT, CDR2 SNEGSKA (reference sequence). V was shortened by 5 bases and J by 0 bases, with 6 bases between the two germline ends. The CDR3 has 12 amino acids. The DNA for the CDR3 is TGCAGTGCTGCACAGAGCACAGATACGCAGTATTTT. The encoded protein is CSAAQSTDTQYF.

The V gene is TRBV5-4, the J gene TRBJ2-4, with 7 nucleotides matching TRBD1. Looked up from germline, CDR1 is SGHNT and CDR2 is YYREEE (reference sequence). The CDR3 sequence is 14 residues long. Trimming at V came to 4 bases and at J to 6 bases, leaving 7 bases not matched to a gene. CDR3 in DNA: TGTGCCAGCAGCCCTGACAGGGACCTAAACATTCAGTACTTC. This gives the protein CASSPDRDLNIQYF.

This clonotype was observed many times. The rearrangement uses TRBV3-1 and TRBJ1-4; TRBD1 might be the D (5 bases). This CDR3 is 16 amino acids long. The V end was cut by 0 bases, the J end by 0 bases, with 8 bases between. Germline assignment: CDR1 LGHDT and CDR2 YNNKEL (reference sequence). The CDR3 DNA reads TGTGCCAGCAGCCAAGAGGGGGAGGCAACTAATGAAAAACTGTTTTTT. Its translation: CASSQEGEATNEKLFF. The complete variable domain, with remaining parts taken from reference TRBV3-1 and TRBJ1-4, reads DTAVSQTPKYLVTQMGNDKSIKCEQNLGHDTMYWYKQDSKKFLKIMFSYNNKELIINETVPNRFSPKSPDKAHLNLHINSLELGDSAVYFCASSQEGEATNEKLFFGSGTQLSVL.

The V and J genes are TRBV3-1 and TRBJ2-7; D might be TRBD1 (6 bases). There are 12 residues in the CDR3. Germline V gene sequence: CDR1 LGHDT, CDR2 YNNKEL (reference sequence). Trimming removed 5 bases from V and 7 bases from J, with 12 bases in between. As DNA, the CDR3 is TGTGCCAGCAGCAATCAGGGGAGAGAGCAGTACTTC. Amino acids: CASSNQGREQYF.

This clonotype was seen at least ten times. This chain connects TRBV6-2 or TRBV6-3 to TRBJ2-1; perhaps TRBD1 as D (5 bases). The V gene's germline CDR1 is MNHEY and CDR2 SVGEGT. Trimming shortened V by 5 bases and J by 9 bases, and 11 bases separated the two germline ends. This CDR3 contains 12 residues. The CDR3 region has the DNA TGTGCCAGCAGTCAGGGTTGGATTGAGCAGTTCTTC. It specifies CASSQGWIEQFF.

The chain is built from TRBV3-1 and TRBJ1-1, with TRBD1 matching 8 bases. The V gene end was trimmed by 3 bases and the J gene end by 1 base; junction bases not matched to a gene: 1. From germline, CDR1 is LGHDT and CDR2 YNNKEL (reference sequence). The length of the CDR3 is 14 residues. Here the CDR3 DNA reads TGTGCCAGCAGCCAGGGACAGGAGAACACTGAAGCTTTCTTT. Its protein is CASSQGQENTEAFF.

The chain uses TRBV9 and TRBJ2-7; 7 bases are a match to TRBD1. V shed 0 bases and J 3 bases; nucleotides not matched to a gene: 3. The germline CDR1 and CDR2 sequences are SGDLS and YYNGEE. The CDR3 totals 14 residues. The CDR3 loop is CASSVGDRDYEQYF. The CDR3 DNA reads as TGTGCCAGCAGCGTAGGAGACAGGGACTACGAGCAGTACTTC.

This clonotype was recorded many times. The chain recombines TRBV28 with TRBJ2-1, with TRBD1 matching 7 bases. V was clipped by 8 bases and J by 10 bases; unmatched bases: 14. The CDR3 runs to 14 residues. The germline V gene encodes CDR1 MDHEN and CDR2 SYDVKM. CDR3 in amino acids: CASHGADRAWEQFF. In DNA form, the CDR3 reads TGTGCCAGCCACGGCGCCGACAGGGCATGGGAGCAGTTCTTC.

This clonotype was recorded a few times. The chain couples TRBV7-2 to TRBJ2-7; TRBD2 matches at 14 bases. The J segment lost 6 bases and the V segment lost 4 bases, leaving 5 bases of the junction unmatched. The CDR3 extends over 15 amino acids. Per the germline V gene, CDR1 is SGHTA and CDR2 is FQGNSA. Here the CDR3 DNA reads TGTGCCAGCAGCTCGACTAGCGGGGGGGCCAGCGAGCAGTACTTC. This gives the protein CASSSTSGGASEQYF. Supplemented by reference TRBV7-2 and TRBJ2-7, the full variable domain reads GAGVSQSPSNKVTEKGKDVELRCDPISGHTALYWYRQSLGQGLEFLIYFQGNSAPDKSGLPSDRFSAERTGGSVSTLTIQRTQQEDSAVYLCASSSTSGGASEQYFGPGTRLTVT.

This clonotype was found a few times. The chain joins TRBV14 to TRBJ1-2; D possibly corresponds to TRBD1 (6 bases). CDR1 and CDR2 from the germline V gene are SGHDN and FVKESK. This CDR3 is 14 amino acids long. The V end lost 2 bases, the J end lost 8 bases, and 15 bases lay between the germline ends. In nucleotides, the CDR3 is TGTGCCAGCAGCCAACTCTCAGGGGCTGGCGGCTACACCTTC. Its protein product is CASSQLSGAGGYTF.

This clonotype was counted ten times or more. This chain links TRBV12-3 or TRBV12-4 with TRBJ1-1, with D perhaps matching TRBD1 (5 bases). The length of the CDR3 is 15 residues. Trimming pared 3 bases from V and 1 base from J, leaving 12 bases between. Written as DNA, the CDR3 is TGTGCCAGCAGTTTCACCCCAGGGACGAACACTGAAGCTTTCTTT. Protein: CASSFTPGTNTEAFF.

This clonotype has a handful of counts. The chain employs TRBV13 and TRBJ2-3; 7 bases are a match to TRBD2. The CDR3 loop spans 13 amino acids. The V gene's germline CDR1 is PRHDT and CDR2 FYEKMQ (reference sequence). Unmatched junction bases numbered 3, after V lost 5 bases and J lost 4 bases. CDR3 loop: CASSSGTADTQYF. As DNA, the CDR3 is TGTGCCAGCAGCAGCGGGACCGCAGATACGCAGTATTTT.

The table lists this clonotype with a few counts. This chain joins TRBV6-5 and TRBJ1-1, with TRBD1 as a possible D gene (6 bases). Germline V CDR1 and CDR2: MNHEY, SVGAGI. This CDR3 region has 14 residues. V was pared by 7 bases and J by 3 bases, with 15 bases between. Here the CDR3 reads CASKPGEGYTEAFF. CDR3 bases: TGTGCCAGCAAACCAGGGGAGGGGTACACTGAAGCTTTCTTT.

This clonotype turned up a few times. The chain carries TRBV11-2 and TRBJ2-7, with TRBD1 matching over 7 bases. Germline V lookup: CDR1 SGHAT, CDR2 FQNNGV. Trimming took 5 bases from V and 6 from J; bases not matched to a gene: 10. The CDR3 has 14 residues. Written as DNA, the CDR3 is TGTGCCAGCAGCCCTCAGAGAGGGGGCGGCGAGCAGTACGTC. Translation gives CASSPQRGGGEQYV.

This clonotype occurred a few times. This rearrangement joins TRBV10-3 to TRBJ2-5, with 10 bases identical to TRBD2. The CDR3 is 15 residues long. Trimming at V came to 6 bases and at J to 4 bases, leaving 8 bases not matched to a gene. Germline-derived CDR1 and CDR2 are ENHRY and SYGVKD. The CDR3 region is CAIRDSSGGRETQYF. CDR3 DNA sequence: TGTGCCATCAGAGACTCTAGCGGGGGTAGAGAGACCCAGTACTTC.